Following are 29 T cell receptor beta chains from one sample sequenced in a study of CD8 T cells in ankylosing spondylitis. The study's findings and limits: Characteristic, it appeared, of ankylosing spondylitis blood was a TCR beta motif of several highly homologous variants.

No cognate antigen is known for these TCRs. In TCRdb, the 5' RACE reads were re-called with MiXCR into one record per CDR3 protein. Of 750,000 to 850,000 distinct CDR3 sequences in the sample, 10% to 15% are singletons; the top ten hold approximately 0.5%. Sequencing input: blood, either unsorted or a sorted T cell fraction (not recorded which). These receptors were taken from a male donor with ankylosing spondylitis.

Ten or more counts support this clonotype. The J gene is TRBJ2-1, the V gene TRBV20-1; 9 bases line up with TRBD2. The CDR3 is made up of 14 amino acids. J lost 9 bases, V lost 5 bases, and 11 bases had no gene match. The V gene's germline CDR1 is DFQATT and CDR2 SNEGSKA (reference sequence). CDR3 bases: TGCAGTGCTCCATCCGGGACTAGCAGGGTTGAGCAGTTCTTC. Its protein is CSAPSGTSRVEQFF.

This clonotype was recorded a few times. The CDR3 region has the DNA TGCGCCAGCAGCCTAACCACAGGGGTGGTTCAAGAGACCCAGTACTTC. Its translation: CASSLTTGVVQETQYF. V gene TRBV5-1 combines with J gene TRBJ2-5; 7 bases are a match to TRBD1. The CDR3 totals 16 residues. The germline V gene has CDR1 SGHRS and CDR2 YFSETQ. Trimming took 4 bases from V and 2 from J; bases not matched to a gene: 11.

V usage is TRBV20-1 and J usage is TRBJ2-3, with 7 nucleotides matching TRBD1. This CDR3 region has 14 residues. Germline V gives CDR1 DFQATT, CDR2 SNEGSKA (reference sequence). V lost 6 bases, J lost 10 bases, and 16 bases stayed unmatched. The CDR3 reads CSAGAGQVTVAQYF. The CDR3 coding sequence is TGCAGTGCCGGGGCTGGACAGGTGACAGTAGCGCAGTATTTT.

This clonotype was seen at least ten times. The chain is built from TRBV5-1 and TRBJ2-7; 10 positions match TRBD2. Germline trimming cut 2 bases from V and 6 bases from J; bases unmatched to any gene: 8. Per germline, CDR1 SGHRS and CDR2 YFSETQ. CDR3 length: 15 residues. CDR3 sequence: CASSFESSGSSEQYF. DNA for the CDR3: TGCGCCAGCAGCTTTGAGTCTAGCGGGAGCAGCGAGCAGTACTTC.

This clonotype came up a few times. The chain carries TRBV20-1 and TRBJ2-3; 8 bases are a match to TRBD1. V shed 8 bases, J shed 4 bases, and the junction held 11 bases outside the gene matches. The CDR3 is 14 amino acids. Looked up from germline, CDR1 is DFQATT and CDR2 is SNEGSKA (reference sequence). CDR3 residues: CSLQGALQADTQYF. CDR3 DNA: TGCAGTCTTCAGGGGGCCCTACAGGCAGATACGCAGTATTTT.

The CDR3 spells CSVRLDRVGEAFF. The CDR3 DNA sequence: TGCAGCGTCCGATTAGACAGGGTGGGTGAAGCTTTCTTT. The chain joins TRBV29-1 to TRBJ1-1; TRBD1 aligns across 7 bases. The junction had 11 bases not matched to a gene; V was cut back by 6 bases and J by 7 bases. Germline loops: CDR1 SQVTM, CDR2 ANQGSEA. The CDR3 has 13 amino acids.

This clonotype came up a few times. CDR3 sequence: CASSGLAGTYTGELFF. CDR3 DNA: TGTGCCAGCAGTGGGCTAGCGGGAACGTACACCGGGGAGCTGTTTTTT. The rearrangement links TRBV2 to TRBJ2-2; TRBD2 agrees at 9 bases. Trimming removed 4 bases from V and 3 bases from J; junction bases left unmatched: 6. Germline V gene data show CDR1 as SNHLY and CDR2 as FYNNEI. The CDR3 consists of 16 residues.

This clonotype was observed a few times. This chain connects TRBV20-1 to TRBJ2-3, with D possibly TRBD2 on 5 matching bases. The germline gives CDR1 DFQATT, CDR2 SNEGSKA (reference sequence). Trimming took off 7 bases at V and 6 bases at J, with 23 bases between the two ends. CDR3 size: 15 residues. The CDR3 coding sequence is TGCAGTGTCCCCCGTGGCGGGTGGGGATGGGATACGCAGTATTTT. This gives the protein CSVPRGGWGWDTQYF.

This clonotype has at least ten counts. J is TRBJ1-5 and V is TRBV12-3 or TRBV12-4; maybe TRBD1 (6 bases). This CDR3 region has 12 residues. Trimming took off 6 bases at V and 11 bases at J, with 14 bases between the two ends. CDR3 nucleotide sequence: TGTGCCAGCAGCCGCAGGGGATGGTCCCAGCATTTT. This sequence encodes CASSRRGWSQHF.

The V and J genes are TRBV5-6 and TRBJ2-5, with D hard to call. V was shortened by 0 bases and J by 0 bases, with 9 bases between the two germline ends. The CDR3 extends over 15 amino acids. Germline loops: CDR1 SGHDT, CDR2 YYEEEE. CDR3 amino acids: CASSLVTADQETQYF. The CDR3 nucleotides read TGTGCCAGCAGCTTGGTAACGGCTGACCAAGAGACCCAGTACTTC.

This clonotype occurred a few times. This chain uses TRBV10-3 with TRBJ1-2, with D possibly matching TRBD1 (6 bases). The CDR3 has 12 residues. The germline V gene has CDR1 ENHRY and CDR2 SYGVKD. Trimming removed 8 bases from V and 7 bases from J, with 14 bases in between. The chain's CDR3 is CAIGGQGSGYTF. The CDR3 DNA reads as TGTGCCATCGGCGGCCAGGGGTCTGGCTACACCTTC.

The chain couples TRBV15 to TRBJ2-7, with 12 bases lining up with TRBD2. The CDR3 runs 15 residues. After removal of 3 bases from V and 4 bases from J, the junction contained 4 bases not matched to a gene. Germline loops: CDR1 LNHNV, CDR2 YYDKDF (reference sequence). The CDR3 is CATSSSSGRGYEQYF. CDR3 bases: TGTGCCACCAGCAGCTCTAGCGGGAGGGGGTACGAGCAGTACTTC.

About this clonotype itself: One end of the junction is discordant with germline, which a read error may explain. In DNA, the CDR3 is TGTGCCAGAAGTTTTACTTACACCGGGGAGCTGTTTTTT. Encoded protein: CARSFTYTGELFF. This chain links TRBV28 with TRBJ2-2; no clear D. Per the germline V gene, CDR1 is MDHEN and CDR2 is SYDVKM. The CDR3 is made up of 13 amino acids.

The chain couples TRBV2 to TRBJ1-1; maybe TRBD1 (6 bases). CDR3 length: 14 residues. Germline V CDR1 and CDR2: SNHLY, FYNNEI. Trimming left V 8 bases short and J 1 base short, with 14 bases between. The CDR3 loop is CASRRGWGNTEAFF. The CDR3 region has the DNA TGTGCCAGCCGGAGGGGGTGGGGGAACACTGAAGCTTTCTTT.

Comments on this clonotype: Possible read error: a much larger clone is one base away. The chain joins TRBV20-1 to TRBJ2-7; 7 nucleotides align to TRBD1. CDR3 size: 12 residues. The V gene end was trimmed by 3 bases and the J gene end by 3 bases; junction bases not matched to a gene: 2. Germline V gives CDR1 DFQATT, CDR2 SNEGSKA (reference sequence). CDR3 bases: TGCAGTGCTAGGGGACAGCACTACGAGCAGTACTTC. Its protein is CSARGQHYEQYF.

Ten or more counts support this clonotype. This sequence joins TRBV5-1 and TRBJ2-1; 11 bases are shared with TRBD2. This CDR3 is 11 amino acids long. Trimming cost V 7 bases and J 10 bases; bases outside gene matches: 1. Germline V gives CDR1 SGHRS, CDR2 YFSETQ. The CDR3 region has the DNA TGCGCCAGCGTAGCGGGAGGGGAGCAGTTCTTC. The encoded protein is CASVAGGEQFF.

This clonotype was counted many times. The chain combines TRBV15 with TRBJ2-1, with a weak D call TRBD2 (5 bases). CDR3 length equals 14 residues. V shed 0 bases and J shed 6 bases, with 9 bases lying between them. The germline V gene encodes CDR1 LNHNV and CDR2 YYDKDF (reference sequence). The CDR3 region has the DNA TGTGCCACCAGCAGAGATATTGGGAGCAATGAGCAGTTCTTC. Its protein is CATSRDIGSNEQFF.

This clonotype was found a few times. This sequence joins TRBV20-1 and TRBJ1-5; unclear D gene. The ends were cut back, 4 bases at V and 5 bases at J, with 9 bases in the middle. This CDR3 spans 12 amino acids. Per germline, CDR1 DFQATT and CDR2 SNEGSKA (reference sequence). The CDR3 spells CSANGLYQPQHF. The CDR3 DNA follows: TGCAGTGCTAACGGGCTATATCAGCCCCAGCATTTT.

The J gene is TRBJ1-6, the V gene TRBV7-2; TRBD1 agrees at 8 bases. V lost 5 bases, J lost 10 bases, and 7 bases stayed unmatched. There are 14 residues in the CDR3. Germline values: CDR1 SGHTA, CDR2 FQGNSA. The CDR3 sequence is CASSTRQGRSPLHF. CDR3 bases: TGTGCCAGCAGCACCAGACAGGGGCGCTCACCCCTCCACTTT.

V is TRBV20-1 and J is TRBJ2-2; 7 bases match TRBD2. After removal of 2 bases from V and 3 bases from J, the junction contained 9 bases not matched to a gene. Germline lookup yields CDR1 DFQATT and CDR2 SNEGSKA (reference sequence). This CDR3 is 16 amino acids long. CDR3 bases: TGCAGTGCTAGACAGCCAATTGGGGGGGACACCGGGGAGCTGTTTTTT. This encodes CSARQPIGGDTGELFF.

The chain has TRBV27 and TRBJ2-7, with TRBD2 identical over 7 bases. Per germline, CDR1 MNHEY and CDR2 SMNVEV (reference sequence). CDR3 length: 15 amino acids. The V and J ends lost 1 base and 9 bases, in that order; junction bases with no gene match: 12. The CDR3 protein is CASSLLSGGSGWQYF. CDR3 coding DNA: TGTGCCAGCAGTTTATTATCCGGCGGGAGTGGATGGCAGTACTTC.

The sample holds a few counts of this clonotype. V and J are TRBV27 and TRBJ2-1, with TRBD2 matching 10 bases. After removal of 4 bases from V and 7 bases from J, the junction contained 13 bases not matched to a gene. The CDR3 runs to 17 residues. The germline V gene encodes CDR1 MNHEY and CDR2 SMNVEV (reference sequence). The CDR3 here is CASSSYPGLASYNEQFF. CDR3 DNA: TGTGCCAGCAGTTCCTATCCGGGACTAGCGAGTTATAATGAGCAGTTCTTC.

This chain uses TRBV6-1 with TRBJ2-5; perhaps TRBD2 as D (5 bases). This CDR3 is 14 amino acids long. The V end lost 10 bases, the J end lost 0 bases, and 15 bases lay between the germline ends. Per the germline V gene, CDR1 is MNHNS and CDR2 is SASEGT. The CDR3 nucleotides are TGTGCCACCTCCAGAGGGCCGTACCAAGAGACCCAGTACTTC. It translates to CATSRGPYQETQYF.

This clonotype was recorded a few times. This chain links TRBV6-2 or TRBV6-3 with TRBJ2-7; a possible D gene is TRBD1 (6 bases). This CDR3 spans 15 amino acids. Germline-derived CDR1 and CDR2 are MNHEY and SVGEGT. The ends were cut back, 7 bases at V and 2 bases at J, with 18 bases in the middle. The CDR3: CASTTSGTRAYEQYF. DNA for the CDR3: TGTGCCAGCACAACCTCCGGGACAAGAGCCTACGAGCAGTACTTC.

The chain employs TRBV7-8 and TRBJ2-1; D is undetermined. Per the germline V gene, CDR1 is SGHVS and CDR2 is FQNEAQ. The CDR3 loop spans 19 amino acids. Trimming removed 5 bases at V and 0 bases at J, with 23 bases between. The CDR3 bases are TGTGCCAGCAGCAGAAAATGGCTAAGTACTGTGAGCTCCTACAATGAGCAGTTCTTC. It translates to CASSRKWLSTVSSYNEQFF.

This clonotype has a count of ten or more. The CDR3 reads CASSLQGTGTNTEAFF. The CDR3 nucleotides read TGTGCCAGCAGCTTGCAAGGTACAGGGACCAACACTGAAGCTTTCTTT. The chain combines TRBV7-2 with TRBJ1-1, with D maybe TRBD1 (6 bases). Germline V CDR1 and CDR2: SGHTA, FQGNSA. Trimming cost V 3 bases and J 2 bases, with 16 bases left between them. This CDR3 has 16 amino acids.

This clonotype was seen more than once but under ten times. CDR3 protein: CASSFLTINYGYTF. DNA for the CDR3: TGTGCCAGCAGTTTTTTGACCATTAACTATGGCTACACCTTC. The chain has TRBV12-3 or TRBV12-4 and TRBJ1-2; no firm D call. Deletions cut 3 bases from V and 1 base from J, with 9 bases between. There are 14 residues in the CDR3.

This clonotype was recorded a few times. The chain is built from TRBV4-1 and TRBJ1-5, with D possibly TRBD1 on 5 matching bases. Trimming took off 5 bases at V and 5 bases at J, with 19 bases between the two ends. Germline-derived CDR1 and CDR2 are MGHRA and YSYEKL. This CDR3 has 16 residues. This CDR3 reads CASSSNSFGADQPQHF. The CDR3 region has the DNA TGCGCCAGCAGCTCTAACAGCTTCGGGGCCGATCAGCCCCAGCATTTT.

J is TRBJ1-1 and V is TRBV4-2; D call uncertain. In germline, CDR1 is LGHNA, CDR2 YNFKEQ. The CDR3 runs 13 residues. V dropped 1 base and J dropped 1 base, with 4 bases sitting between them. CDR3 loop: CASSQAWNTEAFF. The DNA of the CDR3 is TGTGCCAGCAGCCAAGCATGGAACACTGAAGCTTTCTTT.